A selection of T cell receptor beta chains follows, all from one sample in a study of T-cell reconstitution after alpha-beta-depleted transplantation in children. In TCRdb, the PCR reads were re-called with MiXCR into one record per CDR3 protein. The sample carries roughly 100,000 distinct CDR3 sequences, 7.5% to 9.5% recorded once. Sequencing used PBMCs, obtained before TCRalphabeta/CD19-depleted stem cell transplant. Receptors were obtained from a boy aged 2 to 10 with acute lymphoblastic leukemia, due to receive a stem cell transplant. CDR3s include the opening cysteine and the closing phenylalanine or tryptophan. The D gene is left open where the match is weak. Clone size is stated in some rows and not others, as once, few, many or a class when expanded.

V gene: TRBV20-1; J gene: TRBJ2-7; clone size: few; D gene: TRBD2; CDR3 protein: CSARAASGGGSSYEQYF; CDR3 DNA: TGCAGTGCTAGAGCCGCTAGCGGGGGGGGAAGCTCCTACGAGCAGTACTTC
V gene: TRBV7-2; J gene: TRBJ2-7; clone size: many; D gene: -; CDR3 protein: CASSLELAYEQYF; CDR3 DNA: TGTGCCAGCAGCTTAGAACTAGCCTACGAGCAGTACTTC
V gene: TRBV20-1; J gene: TRBJ1-1; clone size: many; D gene: -; CDR3 protein: CSASREGTEAFF; CDR3 DNA: TGCAGTGCTAGCAGGGAGGGCACTGAAGCTTTCTTT
V gene: TRBV7-9; J gene: TRBJ2-7; clone size: many; D gene: -; CDR3 protein: CASSNEGGLYEQYF; CDR3 DNA: TGTGCCAGCAGTAACGAGGGAGGTCTGTACGAGCAGTACTTC
V gene: TRBV7-3; J gene: TRBJ2-7; clone size: many; D gene: -; CDR3 protein: CASSSPGQENYEQYF; CDR3 DNA: TGTGCCAGCAGCTCCCCGGGACAAGAAAATTACGAGCAGTACTTC
V gene: TRBV5-1; J gene: TRBJ2-1; clone size: many; D gene: TRBD1; CDR3 protein: CASSLGDRAYNEQFF; CDR3 DNA: TGCGCCAGCAGCTTGGGGGACAGGGCCTACAATGAGCAGTTCTTC
V gene: TRBV6-5; J gene: TRBJ1-3; clone size: many; D gene: TRBD1; CDR3 protein: CASSFRGRGNTIYF; CDR3 DNA: TGTGCCAGCAGTTTCAGGGGGCGAGGAAACACCATATATTTT
V gene: TRBV5-8; J gene: TRBJ2-3; clone size: many; D gene: TRBD1; CDR3 protein: CASSRRTGGSEGTQYF; CDR3 DNA: TGTGCCAGCAGCCGTCGGACAGGGGGCTCCGAGGGGACGCAGTATTTT
V gene: TRBV11-2; J gene: TRBJ2-1; clone size: few; D gene: -; CDR3 protein: CASIGLANYNEQFF; CDR3 DNA: TGTGCCAGCATAGGGCTAGCGAACTACAATGAGCAGTTCTTC
V gene: TRBV9; J gene: TRBJ2-5; clone size: many; D gene: -; CDR3 protein: CASSSGRVETQYF; CDR3 DNA: TGTGCCAGCAGCTCCGGCCGGGTAGAGACCCAGTACTTC
V gene: TRBV20-1; J gene: TRBJ1-2; clone size: many; D gene: TRBD1; CDR3 protein: CSASDRGDYGYTF; CDR3 DNA: TGCAGTGCTTCGGACAGGGGGGACTATGGCTACACCTTC
V gene: TRBV10-3; J gene: TRBJ2-2; clone size: few; D gene: -; CDR3 protein: CAITARDTGELFF; CDR3 DNA: TGTGCCATCACAGCGCGGGACACCGGGGAGCTGTTTTTT
V gene: TRBV11-2; J gene: TRBJ2-1; clone size: -; D gene: TRBD2; CDR3 protein: CASSSLSGGAREQFF; CDR3 DNA: TGTGCCAGCAGTTCGCTTAGCGGGGGGGCGCGTGAGCAGTTCTTC
V gene: TRBV20-1; J gene: TRBJ1-5; clone size: -; D gene: TRBD1; CDR3 protein: CSASLRTGVYSNQPQHF; CDR3 DNA: TGCAGTGCTTCCCTGAGGACAGGGGTATATAGCAATCAGCCCCAGCATTTT
V gene: TRBV15; J gene: TRBJ1-1; clone size: -; D gene: -; CDR3 protein: CATTSRWEGGTEAFF; CDR3 DNA: TGTGCCACCACCTCAAGGTGGGAAGGGGGCACTGAAGCTTTCTTT
V gene: TRBV7-7; J gene: TRBJ2-1; clone size: many; D gene: -; CDR3 protein: CASSLELGLYNEQFF; CDR3 DNA: TGTGCCAGCAGCTTAGAGTTAGGGCTTTACAATGAGCAGTTCTTC
V gene: TRBV4-1; J gene: TRBJ1-1; clone size: few; D gene: -; CDR3 protein: CASSPPSPNTEAFF; CDR3 DNA: TGCGCCAGCAGCCCCCCGAGCCCGAACACTGAAGCTTTCTTT
V gene: TRBV6-2/TRBV6-3; J gene: TRBJ2-2; clone size: few; D gene: TRBD1; CDR3 protein: CASSPGQGVGLVHFGTGELFF; CDR3 DNA: TGTGCCAGCAGTCCGGGACAGGGTGTTGGGCTAGTCCATTTTGGCACCGGGGAGCTGTTTTTT
V gene: TRBV21-1; J gene: TRBJ2-5; clone size: many; D gene: -; CDR3 protein: CASNKTAVEETQYF; CDR3 DNA: TGTGCCAGCAATAAAACGGCAGTCGAAGAGACCCAGTACTTC
V gene: TRBV6-6; J gene: TRBJ1-3; clone size: -; D gene: -; CDR3 protein: CASGFSGNTIYF; CDR3 DNA: TGTGCGTCAGGATTCTCTGGAAACACCATATATTTT
V gene: TRBV4-2; J gene: TRBJ2-1; clone size: few; D gene: TRBD2; CDR3 protein: CASSFSLAGGRDEQFF; CDR3 DNA: TGTGCCAGCAGCTTTTCGCTAGCGGGGGGGCGTGATGAGCAGTTCTTC
V gene: TRBV10-1; J gene: TRBJ1-5; clone size: many; D gene: -; CDR3 protein: CASSDGWGNQPQHF; CDR3 DNA: TGCGCCAGCAGTGACGGGTGGGGCAATCAGCCCCAGCATTTT
V gene: TRBV20-1; J gene: TRBJ1-5; clone size: few; D gene: -; CDR3 protein: CSARDPQTGGNQPQHF; CDR3 DNA: TGCAGTGCTAGAGATCCTCAGACAGGCGGCAATCAGCCCCAGCATTTT
V gene: TRBV15; J gene: TRBJ1-6; clone size: -; D gene: -; CDR3 protein: CATSRDLRFNSPLHF; CDR3 DNA: TGTGCCACCAGCAGAGATCTGAGGTTTAATTCACCCCTCCACTTT
V gene: TRBV12-3/TRBV12-4; J gene: TRBJ1-4; clone size: -; D gene: -; CDR3 protein: CASRGETEKLFF; CDR3 DNA: TGTGCCAGCAGAGGCGAAACCGAAAAACTGTTTTTT
V gene: TRBV10-3; J gene: TRBJ2-2; clone size: many; D gene: TRBD2; CDR3 protein: CALGLAGTGELFF; CDR3 DNA: TGTGCCTTGGGACTAGCGGGCACCGGGGAGCTGTTTTTT
V gene: TRBV5-1; J gene: TRBJ2-3; clone size: many; D gene: TRBD2; CDR3 protein: CASSFSGGTDTQYF; CDR3 DNA: TGCGCCAGCAGCTTTAGCGGGGGTACAGATACGCAGTATTTT
V gene: TRBV7-8; J gene: TRBJ1-4; clone size: -; D gene: -; CDR3 protein: CASSLVPGAATNEKLFF; CDR3 DNA: TGTGCCAGCAGCTTAGTCCCAGGGGCTGCAACTAATGAAAAACTGTTTTTT
V gene: TRBV7-2; J gene: TRBJ1-5; clone size: -; D gene: TRBD1; CDR3 protein: CASSVDRDQPQHF; CDR3 DNA: TGTGCCAGCAGCGTGGACAGGGATCAGCCCCAGCATTTT
V gene: TRBV4-1; J gene: TRBJ1-3; clone size: -; D gene: -; CDR3 protein: CASSQDPGRGNTIYF; CDR3 DNA: TGCGCCAGCAGCCAAGATCCGGGTAGGGGAAACACCATATATTTT
V gene: TRBV28; J gene: TRBJ1-2; clone size: many; D gene: TRBD1; CDR3 protein: CASSQLLRGDGYTF; CDR3 DNA: TGTGCCAGCAGTCAGCTACTCAGGGGGGATGGCTACACCTTC
V gene: TRBV20-1; J gene: TRBJ2-2; clone size: many; D gene: -; CDR3 protein: CSASGLNTGELFF; CDR3 DNA: TGCAGTGCTAGTGGGCTTAACACCGGGGAGCTGTTTTTT
V gene: TRBV3-1; J gene: TRBJ1-6; clone size: few; D gene: -; CDR3 protein: CASSQDQVSSLRNSPLHF; CDR3 DNA: TGTGCCAGCAGCCAAGATCAAGTCAGTAGCCTGAGAAATTCACCCCTCCACTTT
V gene: TRBV7-6; J gene: TRBJ2-3; clone size: -; D gene: TRBD2; CDR3 protein: CASRPPGREADTQYF; CDR3 DNA: TGTGCCAGCAGACCTCCGGGACGGGAGGCAGATACGCAGTATTTT
V gene: TRBV10-3; J gene: TRBJ2-5; clone size: -; D gene: -; CDR3 protein: CAISAGGQETQYF; CDR3 DNA: TGTGCCATCAGCGCAGGGGGGCAAGAGACCCAGTACTTC
V gene: TRBV6-5; J gene: TRBJ1-1; clone size: few; D gene: -; CDR3 protein: CASSYIPPTVEAFF; CDR3 DNA: TGTGCCAGCAGTTACATCCCCCCGACAGTCGAAGCTTTCTTT
V gene: TRBV12-3/TRBV12-4; J gene: TRBJ1-6; clone size: -; D gene: -; CDR3 protein: CASSLIPAGTSPLHF; CDR3 DNA: TGTGCCAGCAGTTTAATCCCGGCAGGGACCTCACCCCTCCACTTT
V gene: TRBV14; J gene: TRBJ2-2; clone size: -; D gene: -; CDR3 protein: CASSPLGPLTGELFF; CDR3 DNA: TGTGCCAGCAGCCCCCTGGGACCACTTACCGGGGAGCTGTTTTTT
V gene: TRBV7-4; J gene: TRBJ2-3; clone size: -; D gene: -; CDR3 protein: CASSSLRGKETPSTDTQYF; CDR3 DNA: TGTGCCAGCAGCTCCCTCCGGGGTAAGGAGACACCTAGCACAGATACGCAGTATTTT
V gene: TRBV4-2; J gene: TRBJ2-7; clone size: few; D gene: -; CDR3 protein: CASSQELASRSGQYF; CDR3 DNA: TGTGCCAGCAGCCAAGAATTGGCTAGCCGCTCAGGGCAGTACTTC